These 5 T cell receptor beta chains originate from one sample sequenced in a study of beta chain features in type 1 diabetes. As every portion of the isolated RNA was reverse transcribed, the sequencing read expressed TCRB transcripts. Assay: immunoSEQ multiplex PCR; the TCRdb copy retains only in-frame clones and omits some. This table holds 11,000 to 15,000 clones, over 55% found once. Which antigens these TCRs recognize remains unknown. Findings and limits, study-wide: TCRB CDR3 length was moderately but significantly reduced in all four CD4+ subsets of Type 1 diabetes patients.

The sequenced sample consisted of stem cell memory CD4+ T cells from blood. The receptors shown here come from a young woman with type 1 diabetes.

This chain connects TRBV4-1 to TRBJ2-5, with 13 bases lining up with TRBD2. V lost 6 bases to trimming and J lost 3 bases; unmatched junction nucleotides: 7. The CDR3 runs 16 residues. The germline gives CDR1 MGHRA, CDR2 YSYEKL. The CDR3 loop is CASSRQTSGGKETQYF. In DNA, the CDR3 is TGCGCCAGCAGTAGACAGACTAGCGGGGGGAAAGAGACCCAGTACTTC.

J is TRBJ1-2 and V is TRBV29-1; D remains ambiguous. The CDR3 contains 13 residues. The V end lost 5 bases, the J end lost 3 bases, and 13 bases lay between the germline ends. Germline lookup yields CDR1 SQVTM and CDR2 ANQGSEA. The chain's CDR3 is CSVSTPRDYGYTF. The CDR3 bases are TGCAGCGTTTCGACGCCGAGGGACTATGGCTACACCTTC.

This sequence joins TRBV9 and TRBJ2-7, with 13 bases fitting TRBD2. The CDR3 runs 16 residues. Germline V CDR1 and CDR2: SGDLS, YYNGEE. V lost 2 bases to trimming and J lost 5 bases; unmatched junction nucleotides: 7. The CDR3 protein is CASSVMGLAGHDEQYF. CDR3 DNA: TGTGCCAGCAGCGTTATGGGACTAGCGGGGCACGACGAGCAGTACTTC.

This chain joins TRBV2 and TRBJ2-3, with a possible D match to TRBD1 (6 bases). This CDR3 contains 14 residues. Germline V gives CDR1 SNHLY, CDR2 FYNNEI. Trimming left V 6 bases short and J 2 bases short, with 12 bases between. CDR3 bases: TGTGCCAGCAGGCCGGGACACCTCACAGATACGCAGTATTTT. Protein product: CASRPGHLTDTQYF.

The chain uses TRBV7-2 and TRBJ1-5, with a tentative D call TRBD1 (5 bases). The V gene's germline CDR1 is SGHTA and CDR2 FQGNSA. Between the trimmed V and J ends, which lost 4 bases and 5 bases, there was a span of 15 bases. The CDR3 extends over 15 amino acids. DNA of the CDR3: TGTGCCAGCAGCTCTTCCGGGGGGTCCTATCAGCCCCAGCATTTT. Translating gives CASSSSGGSYQPQHF.